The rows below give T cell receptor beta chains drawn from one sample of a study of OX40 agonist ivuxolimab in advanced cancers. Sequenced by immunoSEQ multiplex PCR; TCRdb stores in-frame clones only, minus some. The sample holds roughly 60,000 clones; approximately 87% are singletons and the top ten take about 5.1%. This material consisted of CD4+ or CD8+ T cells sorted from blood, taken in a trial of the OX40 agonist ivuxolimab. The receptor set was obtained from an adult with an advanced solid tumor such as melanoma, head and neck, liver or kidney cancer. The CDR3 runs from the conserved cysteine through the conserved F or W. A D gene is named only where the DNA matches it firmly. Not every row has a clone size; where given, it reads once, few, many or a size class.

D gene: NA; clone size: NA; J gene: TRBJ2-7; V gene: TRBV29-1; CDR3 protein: CSVGSQMYEQYF; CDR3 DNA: TGCAGCGTTGGTAGTCAGATGTACGAGCAGTACTTC
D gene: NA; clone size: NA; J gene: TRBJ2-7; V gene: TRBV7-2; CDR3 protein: CASSPGGQPYEQYF; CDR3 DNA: TGTGCCAGCAGCCCGGGGGGACAGCCCTACGAGCAGTACTTC
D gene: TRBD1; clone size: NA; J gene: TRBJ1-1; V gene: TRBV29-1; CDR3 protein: CSVPMTGRTEAFF; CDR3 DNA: TGCAGCGTTCCAATGACAGGGCGAACTGAAGCTTTCTTT
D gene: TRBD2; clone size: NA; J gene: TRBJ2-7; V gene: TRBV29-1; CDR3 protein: CSVETSGKIYEQYF; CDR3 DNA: TGCAGCGTTGAAACTAGCGGGAAAATTTACGAGCAGTACTTC
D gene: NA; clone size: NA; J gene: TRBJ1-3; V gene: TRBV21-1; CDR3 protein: CMGPGNTIYF; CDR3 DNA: TGTATGGGGCCTGGAAACACCATATATTTT
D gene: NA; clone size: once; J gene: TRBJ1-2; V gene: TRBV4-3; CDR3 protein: CASSQDGRDYGYTF; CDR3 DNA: TGCGCCAGCAGCCAAGATGGCAGGGACTATGGCTACACCTTC
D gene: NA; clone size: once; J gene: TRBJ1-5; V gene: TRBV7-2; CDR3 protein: CASSLGESNQPQHF; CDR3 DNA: TGTGCCAGCAGCTTAGGGGAGAGCAATCAGCCCCAGCATTTT
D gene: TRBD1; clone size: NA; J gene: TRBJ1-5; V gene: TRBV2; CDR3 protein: CASRTGGNQPQHF; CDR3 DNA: TGTGCCAGCAGGACAGGGGGGAACCAGCCCCAGCATTTT
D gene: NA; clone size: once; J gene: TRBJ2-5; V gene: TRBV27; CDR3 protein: CATRRGEETQYF; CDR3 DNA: TGTGCCACCAGGAGGGGGGAAGAGACCCAGTACTTC
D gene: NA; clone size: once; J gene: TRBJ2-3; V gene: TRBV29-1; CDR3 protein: CSINEEGVGVGTQYF; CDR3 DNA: TGCAGCATTAACGAAGAGGGGGTAGGGGTAGGTACGCAGTATTTT
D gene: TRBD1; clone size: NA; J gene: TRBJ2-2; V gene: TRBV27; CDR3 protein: CASSLPLGQGDTGELFF; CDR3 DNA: TGTGCCAGCAGTTTACCTCTGGGACAGGGGGACACCGGGGAGCTGTTTTTT
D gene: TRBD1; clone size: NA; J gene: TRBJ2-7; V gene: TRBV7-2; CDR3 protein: CASSLRATGGKDEQYF; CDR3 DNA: TGTGCCAGCAGCTTAAGAGCGACAGGGGGTAAGGACGAGCAGTACTTC
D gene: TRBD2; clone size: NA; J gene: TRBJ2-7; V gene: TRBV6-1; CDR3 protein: CASSGTSGRYEQYF; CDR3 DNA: TGTGCCAGCAGTGGGACTAGCGGGAGGTACGAGCAGTACTTC
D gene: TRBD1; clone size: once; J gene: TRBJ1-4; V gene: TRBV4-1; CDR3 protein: CASSHPVRGRKQGLEKLFF; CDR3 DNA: TGCGCCAGCAGCCACCCCGTTAGGGGGCGAAAGCAAGGTCTTGAAAAACTGTTTTTT
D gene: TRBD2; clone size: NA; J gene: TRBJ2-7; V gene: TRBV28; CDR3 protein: CASSLSLGALAGGKYEQYF; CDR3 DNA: TGTGCCAGCAGTCTATCTCTTGGGGCACTAGCGGGAGGGAAGTACGAGCAGTACTTC
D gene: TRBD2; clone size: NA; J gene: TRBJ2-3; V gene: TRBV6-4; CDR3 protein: CASSESGGRDTQYF; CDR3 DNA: TGTGCCAGCAGCGAAAGCGGGGGTAGGGATACGCAGTATTTT
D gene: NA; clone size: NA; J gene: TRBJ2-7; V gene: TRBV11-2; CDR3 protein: CASSLGRSYEQYF; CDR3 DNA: TGTGCCAGCAGCTTAGGCAGGTCCTACGAGCAGTACTTC
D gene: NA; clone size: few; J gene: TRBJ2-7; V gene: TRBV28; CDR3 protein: CASSSPGLYEQYF; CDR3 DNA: TGTGCCAGCAGTTCCCCAGGGCTCTACGAGCAGTACTTC
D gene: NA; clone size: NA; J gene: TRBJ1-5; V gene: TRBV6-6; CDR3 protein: CASRGEGSNQPQHF; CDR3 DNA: TGTGCCAGCAGGGGGGAGGGGAGCAATCAGCCCCAGCATTTT
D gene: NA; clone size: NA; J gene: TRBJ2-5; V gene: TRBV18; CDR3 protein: CASSRIYSGSQETQYF; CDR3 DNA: TGTGCCAGCTCACGCATATATTCCGGGTCCCAAGAGACCCAGTACTTC
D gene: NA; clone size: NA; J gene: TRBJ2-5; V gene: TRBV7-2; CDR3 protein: CASSPGVAETQYF; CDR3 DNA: TGTGCCAGCAGCCCAGGAGTGGCGGAGACCCAGTACTTC
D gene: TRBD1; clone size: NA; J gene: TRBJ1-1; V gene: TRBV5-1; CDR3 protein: CASSWARQGTGTEAFF; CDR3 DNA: TGCGCCAGCAGCTGGGCCCGACAGGGTACGGGCACTGAAGCTTTCTTT
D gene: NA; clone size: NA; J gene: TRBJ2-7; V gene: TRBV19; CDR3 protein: CAPLPDGTYEQYF; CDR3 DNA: TGTGCCCCGCTCCCTGACGGGACCTACGAGCAGTACTTC
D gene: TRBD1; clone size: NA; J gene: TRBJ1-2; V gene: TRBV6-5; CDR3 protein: CASSYYRGDYGYTF; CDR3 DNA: TGTGCCAGCAGTTACTACAGGGGAGACTATGGCTACACCTTC
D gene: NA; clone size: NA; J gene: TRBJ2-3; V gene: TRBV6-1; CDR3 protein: CASTNTRSQYF; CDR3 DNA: TGTGCCAGCACCAACACCCGAAGTCAGTATTTT
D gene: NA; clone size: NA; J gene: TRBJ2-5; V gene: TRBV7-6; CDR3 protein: CASSLDSIAGTQYF; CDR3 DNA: TGTGCCAGCAGCTTAGACTCAATTGCGGGGACCCAGTACTTC
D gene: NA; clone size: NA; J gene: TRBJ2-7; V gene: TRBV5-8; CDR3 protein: CASSLRVISSYEQYF; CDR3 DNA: TGTGCCAGCAGCTTAAGGGTTATTAGCTCCTACGAGCAGTACTTC
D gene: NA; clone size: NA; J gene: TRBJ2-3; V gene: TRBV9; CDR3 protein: CASSVGGRGRSTDTQYF; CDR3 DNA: TGTGCCAGCAGCGTAGGAGGTCGGGGGAGAAGCACAGATACGCAGTATTTT
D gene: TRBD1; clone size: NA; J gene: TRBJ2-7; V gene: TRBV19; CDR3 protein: CASSTRDRANEQYF; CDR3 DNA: TGTGCCAGTAGTACCCGGGACAGGGCCAACGAGCAGTACTTC
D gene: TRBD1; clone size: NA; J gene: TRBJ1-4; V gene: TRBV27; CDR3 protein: CASRLGQGTTNEKLFF; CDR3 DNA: TGTGCCAGCAGGTTGGGACAGGGAACAACTAATGAAAAACTGTTTTTT
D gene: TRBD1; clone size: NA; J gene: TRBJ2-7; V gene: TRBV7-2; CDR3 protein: CASSLVTGGEYEQYF; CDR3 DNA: TGTGCCAGCAGCTTAGTAACAGGGGGCGAGTACGAGCAGTACTTC
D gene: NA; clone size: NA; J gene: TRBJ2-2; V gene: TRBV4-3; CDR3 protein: CASSQEVSGQRLFF; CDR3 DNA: TGCGCCAGCAGCCAAGAGGTGTCGGGTCAACGGCTGTTTTTT
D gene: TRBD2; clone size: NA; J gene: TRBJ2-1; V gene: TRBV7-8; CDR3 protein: CASSLGLAGVYNEQFF; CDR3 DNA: TGTGCCAGCAGCCTAGGACTAGCGGGGGTCTACAATGAGCAGTTCTTC
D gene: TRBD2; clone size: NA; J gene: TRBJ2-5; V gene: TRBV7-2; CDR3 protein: CASSPTSVETQYF; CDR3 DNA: TGTGCCAGCAGCCCGACTAGCGTGGAGACCCAGTACTTC
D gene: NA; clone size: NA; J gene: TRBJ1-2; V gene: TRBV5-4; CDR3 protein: CASSRGGNYGYTF; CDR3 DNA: TGTGCCAGCAGCCGAGGGGGGAACTATGGCTACACCTTC
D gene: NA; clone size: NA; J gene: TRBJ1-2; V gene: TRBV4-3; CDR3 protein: CASSQESLQGSYGYTF; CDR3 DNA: TGCGCCAGCAGCCAAGAAAGCCTACAGGGTTCCTATGGCTACACCTTC
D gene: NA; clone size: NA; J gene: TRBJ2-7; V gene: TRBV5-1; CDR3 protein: CASSFGVHEQYF; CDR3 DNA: TGCGCCAGCAGCTTTGGGGTTCACGAGCAGTACTTC
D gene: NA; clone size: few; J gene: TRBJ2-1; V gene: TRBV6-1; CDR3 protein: CASTEGKGVEQFF; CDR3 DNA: TGTGCCAGCACCGAGGGAAAGGGTGTTGAGCAGTTCTTC
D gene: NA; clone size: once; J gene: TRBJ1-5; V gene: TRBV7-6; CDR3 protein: CASSVLGGPDQPQHF; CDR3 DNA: TGTGCCAGCAGCGTCCTTGGGGGGCCAGATCAGCCCCAGCATTTT
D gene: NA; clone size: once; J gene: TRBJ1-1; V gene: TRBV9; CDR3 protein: CASSPGVGYTEAFF; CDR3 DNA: TGTGCCAGCAGCCCGGGGGTCGGGTACACTGAAGCTTTCTTT
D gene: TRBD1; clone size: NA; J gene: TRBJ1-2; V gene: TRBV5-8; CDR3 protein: CASSSTGQGASGYTF; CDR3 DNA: TGTGCCAGCAGCTCAACGGGACAGGGGGCCAGTGGCTACACCTTC